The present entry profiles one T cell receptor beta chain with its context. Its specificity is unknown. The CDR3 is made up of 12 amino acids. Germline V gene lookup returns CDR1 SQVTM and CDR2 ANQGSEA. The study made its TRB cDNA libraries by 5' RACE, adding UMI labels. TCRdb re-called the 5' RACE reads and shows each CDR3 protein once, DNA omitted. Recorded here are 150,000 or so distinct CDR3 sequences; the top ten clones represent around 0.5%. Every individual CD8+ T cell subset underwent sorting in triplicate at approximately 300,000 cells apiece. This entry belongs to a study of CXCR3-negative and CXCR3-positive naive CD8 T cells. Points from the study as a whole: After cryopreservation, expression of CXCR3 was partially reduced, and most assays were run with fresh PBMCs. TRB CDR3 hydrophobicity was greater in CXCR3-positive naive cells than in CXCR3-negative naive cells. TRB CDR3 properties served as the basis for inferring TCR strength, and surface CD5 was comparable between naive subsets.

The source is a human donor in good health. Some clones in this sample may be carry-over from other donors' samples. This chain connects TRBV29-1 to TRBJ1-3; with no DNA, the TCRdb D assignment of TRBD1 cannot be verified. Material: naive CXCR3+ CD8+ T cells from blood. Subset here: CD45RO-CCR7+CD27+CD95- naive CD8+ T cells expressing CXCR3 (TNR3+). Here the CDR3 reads CSVLIPGNTIYF.